The 18 T cell receptor beta chains presented below share a single source sample, sequenced in a study of cytomegalovirus exposure and HLA in healthy donors. PCR employed 60 Vbeta and 13 Jbeta primers. Clones were sequenced by immunoSEQ multiplex PCR, and TCRdb holds only the in-frame ones, with some missing. The repertoire includes 200,000 to 250,000 clones, 70% to 85% of them detected once, and 0.55% to 0.7% sits in the top ten. Material for sequencing was PBMCs. These receptors all stem from a woman aged 40-49 years in good health and CMV-seronegative.

The J gene is TRBJ2-3, the V gene TRBV5-6; TRBD1 is a possible D gene (6 bases). The CDR3 extends over 14 amino acids. From germline, CDR1 is SGHDT and CDR2 YYEEEE. Trimming cost V 3 bases and J 1 base, with 9 bases left between them. CDR3 sequence: CASSYGGGTDTQYF. DNA of the CDR3: TGTGCCAGCAGCTATGGGGGCGGCACAGATACGCAGTATTTT.

The genes are TRBV29-1 and TRBJ1-2; D might be TRBD1 (6 bases). The germline V and J ends were trimmed by 6 bases and 4 bases, with 21 bases remaining between them. Germline V gene lookup returns CDR1 SQVTM and CDR2 ANQGSEA. This CDR3 has 15 amino acids. CDR3 in amino acids: CSVGGGALGGYGYTF. The CDR3 DNA reads as TGCAGCGTCGGAGGGGGGGCCCTGGGTGGCTATGGCTACACCTTC. The full variable domain, completed using reference TRBV29-1 and TRBJ1-2, is SAVISQKPSRDICQRGTSLTIQCQVDSQVTMMFWYRQQPGQSLTLIATANQGSEATYESGFVIDKFPISRPNLTFSTLTVSNMSPEDSSIYLCSVGGGALGGYGYTFGSGTRLTVV.

The chain recombines TRBV19 with TRBJ1-2; possible D gene TRBD1, 5 bases. V lost 8 bases, J lost 5 bases, and 15 bases lay in between. CDR3 length: 13 amino acids. CDR1 is LNHDA, CDR2 SQIVND, per germline (reference sequence). The CDR3 loop reads CASRVGPAYGYTF. CDR3 DNA: TGTGCCAGTCGAGTGGGGCCAGCTTATGGCTACACCTTC.

The chain is built from TRBV2 and TRBJ2-1; D perhaps matches TRBD2 (6 bases). The CDR3 covers 14 residues. Germline V gene data show CDR1 as SNHLY and CDR2 as FYNNEI. Deletions cut 7 bases from V and 7 bases from J, with 17 bases between. The CDR3 region is CASKRVPQWNEQFF. For the CDR3, the DNA is TGTGCCAGCAAGCGGGTCCCCCAGTGGAATGAGCAGTTCTTC.

The chain combines TRBV28 with TRBJ1-1; D gene ambiguous. The germline V and J ends were trimmed by 2 bases and 6 bases, with 7 bases remaining between them. Germline assignment: CDR1 MDHEN and CDR2 SYDVKM. This CDR3 is 12 amino acids long. The DNA of the CDR3 is TGTGCCAGCAGTTTAAGCCCTTCTGAAGCTTTCTTT. It translates to CASSLSPSEAFF.

The chain's CDR3 is CASSINSGASSYEQYF. In nucleotides, the CDR3 is TGCGCCAGCAGCATCAATAGCGGGGCAAGCTCCTACGAGCAGTACTTC. The rearrangement uses TRBV5-1 and TRBJ2-7; the match to TRBD2 covers 8 bases. Germline assignment: CDR1 SGHRS and CDR2 YFSETQ. CDR3 size: 16 residues. The V and J ends lost 4 bases and 0 bases, in that order; junction bases with no gene match: 9.

The chain joins TRBV7-8 to TRBJ2-7; TRBD2 matches at 10 bases. The V gene's germline CDR1 is SGHVS and CDR2 FQNEAQ. With 1 base clipped from V and 4 bases from J, the junction kept 4 bases outside the gene matches. The CDR3 totals 15 residues. The CDR3 coding sequence is TGTGCCAGCAGCTTAGGCGGGACTAGCGTTTACGAGCAGTACTTC. Amino acid sequence: CASSLGGTSVYEQYF.

This clone was observed a handful of times. J is TRBJ2-7 and V is TRBV6-6, with D maybe TRBD1 (7 bases). V gave up 0 bases and J gave up 4 bases, with 16 bases separating them. CDR1 and CDR2 from the germline V gene are MNHNY and SVGAGI (reference sequence). This CDR3 is built from 16 residues. CDR3: CASSYSPQQGRYEQYF. Here the CDR3 DNA reads TGTGCCAGCAGTTACTCCCCTCAACAGGGGAGGTACGAGCAGTACTTC.

V and J are TRBV5-4 and TRBJ1-2, with D maybe TRBD1 (6 bases). Trimming left V 7 bases short and J 2 bases short, with 15 bases between. Germline CDR1 and CDR2: SGHNT and YYREEE (reference sequence). This CDR3 contains 14 residues. Written as DNA, the CDR3 is TGTGCCAGCGCAACAGCGGGGGCCAACTATGGCTACACCTTC. This codes for CASATAGANYGYTF.

The gene calls are TRBV15 and TRBJ1-2; D possibly corresponds to TRBD1 (5 bases). V was trimmed by 5 bases and J by 8 bases, leaving 21 bases between them. Germline loops: CDR1 LNHNV, CDR2 YYDKDF (reference sequence). The CDR3 spans 15 residues. The CDR3 DNA reads TGTGCCACCAGCCGTAGGGGATCCCGGATGGAGGGCTACACCTTC. Its translation: CATSRRGSRMEGYTF.

This chain uses TRBV5-5 with TRBJ2-7, with TRBD1 identical over 8 bases. J was trimmed by 6 bases and V by 4 bases; bases with no gene match: 6. The CDR3 is made up of 13 amino acids. Germline CDR1 and CDR2: SGHKS and YYEKEE (reference sequence). CDR3 sequence reads: CASSPRQGREQYF. CDR3 coding DNA: TGTGCCAGCAGCCCCAGACAGGGGCGCGAGCAGTACTTC.

This sequence joins TRBV7-6 and TRBJ1-3; D is unresolved. Trimming cost V 2 bases and J 3 bases, with 11 bases left between them. The CDR3 extends over 15 amino acids. Germline CDR1 SGHVS, CDR2 FNYEAQ. The CDR3 sequence is CASSLSGSLGNTIYF. In nucleotides, the CDR3 is TGTGCCAGCAGCTTATCCGGGAGCCTTGGAAACACCATATATTTT.

The chain carries TRBV28 and TRBJ1-2; D call uncertain. The CDR3 runs 12 residues. Germline V lookup: CDR1 MDHEN, CDR2 SYDVKM. The V and J ends lost 3 bases and 3 bases respectively, with 5 bases between them. The CDR3 sequence is CASSLSDYGYTF. The CDR3 region has the DNA TGTGCCAGCAGTTTGTCCGACTATGGCTACACCTTC.

The rearrangement joins TRBV6-5 to TRBJ2-4; 7 bases match TRBD2. V lost 8 bases to trimming and J lost 3 bases; unmatched junction nucleotides: 7. The CDR3 runs 14 residues. CDR1 and CDR2 (germline): MNHEY, SVGAGI. The CDR3 DNA reads as TGTGCCAGCTCCTTGGGGGGGATCAAAAACATTCAGTACTTC. It yields the protein CASSLGGIKNIQYF.

The chain joins TRBV5-1 to TRBJ2-7, with 13 positions matching TRBD2. With V trimmed by 0 bases and J by 0 bases, 3 bases remained unmatched. Germline CDR1 SGHRS, CDR2 YFSETQ. The CDR3 is made up of 17 amino acids. CDR3 DNA sequence: TGCGCCAGCAGCTTGGGGGGACTAGCGGGGAGCTCCTACGAGCAGTACTTC. It encodes CASSLGGLAGSSYEQYF.

V and J are TRBV7-9 and TRBJ2-7, with 7 bases fitting TRBD2. This CDR3 contains 15 residues. In germline, CDR1 is SEHNR, CDR2 FQNEAQ (reference sequence). With V trimmed by 5 bases and J by 2 bases, 9 bases remained unmatched. Written as DNA, the CDR3 is TGTGCCAGCAGCCGGGGGGAAGGGAGAGCCTACGAGCAGTACTTC. Translating gives CASSRGEGRAYEQYF.

The V gene is TRBV6-1, the J gene TRBJ1-2; D may be TRBD1 (5 bases). Germline values: CDR1 MNHNS, CDR2 SASEGT. CDR3 size: 15 residues. The V end lost 1 base, the J end lost 3 bases, and 12 bases lay between the germline ends. DNA of the CDR3: TGTGCCAGCAGTGAAGTCTTCGGGGGGGACTATGGCTACACCTTC. Translating gives CASSEVFGGDYGYTF.

In its sample, this clone was seen many times. This chain joins TRBV27 and TRBJ1-1, with no clear D. Germline V CDR1 and CDR2: MNHEY, SMNVEV (reference sequence). V gave up 5 bases and J gave up 6 bases, with 10 bases separating them. The CDR3 loop spans 12 amino acids. CDR3 sequence reads: CASSTPGSEAFF. CDR3 coding DNA: TGTGCCAGCAGTACTCCAGGCTCTGAAGCTTTCTTT.